This record concerns one TCR beta chain sequence. The data originate from a study of blood T cell repertoires in COVID-19. Original data processing: Nucleated cell counts were estimated from reference gene primer amplification. Assay used: immunoSEQ multiplex PCR; TCRdb lists only in-frame clones, some missing. V, J and clone size reflect that table, while D and trimming were determined from the DNA. The repertoire consists of 65,000 to 100,000 clones, with 89% occurring once and the leading ten covering 7.5% to 9.5%. CDR1 is MNHNY and CDR2 is SVGAGI in the germline V gene (reference sequence). V lost 6 bases to trimming and J lost 6 bases; unmatched junction nucleotides: 3. The CDR3 totals 12 residues.

The sample was peripheral blood. This receptor was obtained from a man between 50 and 59 years old with acute or convalescent COVID-19. The chain is built from TRBV6-6 and TRBJ2-7; 9 nucleotides line up with TRBD1. CDR3 sequence (DNA): TGTGCCAGCAGCGGGACAGGGACCGAGCAGTACGTC. Translating gives CASSGTGTEQYV.